This T cell receptor (beta chain) originates from a study of blood T cells in healthy people across ages. The CDR3 spans 16 residues. The germline V gene has CDR1 SGDLS and CDR2 YYNGEE. Through a sample-barcoded 5' primer and a J-beta primer mix, a second PCR was run for roughly 6 to 12 cycles. With 12 random nucleotides, a template-switch adaptor tagged each individual cDNA molecule. MiXCR, applied by TCRdb to the 5' RACE reads, yields one record per CDR3 protein. Among 1.2 million to 1.5 million distinct CDR3 sequences listed, about 40% were seen once. The chain employs TRBV9 and TRBJ2-1, with D possibly being TRBD2 (6 bases). The J call may be faulty, since TRBJ2-7 better matches the DNA end. The TCR comes from a woman between 18 and 30 years old in good health. The sequenced sample consisted of blood. CDR3 sequence: CASSVKAGSSYNEQYF. The DNA for the CDR3 is TGTGCCAGCAGCGTAAAGGCGGGGAGCTCCTACAATGAGCAGTACTTC.